The sequence of this T cell receptor beta chain was determined in a study of blood T cells in healthy people across ages. Study-level results: The long-lived group displayed more naive CD4+ cells, plus higher diversity, than the aged donors did. Age showed a roughly linear inverse relationship with TCR beta diversity per million T cells. Unknown donor CMV status possibly confounded expanded clonotype changes.

With a J-beta primer mix and a sample-barcoded 5' primer, a second PCR ran roughly 6 to 11 cycles. One entry per CDR3 protein, called by TCRdb with MiXCR from the 5' RACE reads. Of about 1.4 million distinct CDR3 sequences listed, roughly 64% are singletons. This clonotype was counted only a few times. Its antigen is currently unknown. One end of the junction is discordant with germline, which a read error may explain. The CDR3 covers 14 residues. CDR1 is SGHRS and CDR2 is YFSETQ in the germline V gene. The receptor was isolated from a man between 18 and 29 years old in good health. Material: blood. V and J are TRBV5-1 and TRBJ2-1; 7 positions match TRBD1. The CDR3 DNA sequence: TGTGCCAGCAGCTTAGGGGGCAGGGCTAATGAGCAGTTCTTC. This encodes CASSLGGRANEQFF.